This T cell receptor (beta chain) was captured in a study of cytomegalovirus exposure and HLA in healthy donors (dated by TCRdb to 2016 to 2017). Concerning the study at large: In an earlier analysis of roughly 590 of the donors, 276 Gb of sequence data and 95 million to 130 million unique TCR beta sequences from about 179 million T cells were reported. Around 320 gigabases of sequencing data and tens of millions of unique TCR sequences were included in an early release covering 500 to 750 HLA-typed donors. The genetic ancestry cluster associated with self-reported Caucasian donors included 81% of the 350 to 500 genotyped donors. The aim of the study was to test whether cataloging public T cell receptors could identify signatures of past pathogen exposure. The T cell repertoires of around 670 subjects were profiled by immunosequencing and related to cytomegalovirus serostatus. In addition to the first cohort of 666 subjects, a separate validation cohort of 120 different subjects was used. The study combined high-throughput TCR immunosequencing, statistical association of individual TCRs with disease status, and machine learning to predict cytomegalovirus infection status. A later analysis re-examined previously published TCR beta repertoires from around 670 donors and added high-resolution HLA genotyping to investigate patterns of TCR occurrence. Rather than using new phenotypic data, the later analysis identified candidate immune exposures from TCR beta sequences and from how often those sequences occurred across donors. An earlier analysis of 587 of the donors used high-throughput TCR beta sequencing to judge whether each TCR beta V gene segment behaved as functional or pseudogenic. Donor age, sex, ethnicity and CMV serostatus were collected together with the repertoire data. A later genetic analysis took genome-wide SNP genotypes for about 60% of the roughly 670 donors and used that subset as a discovery cohort. Every repertoire in the discovery cohort had been generated on one and the same sequencing platform. HLA typing included class I and class II loci at four-digit resolution. Typing coverage differed by locus: A, B, C, DRB1 and DQB1 were typed in about 620-630 donors, DQA1 in 500 to 550, DPA1 in over 600, and DPB1 in 472. Four to six DR-DQ haplotypes were handled as single units for association and clustering, since linkage in the cohort was strong. On average, roughly 250,000 unique TCR beta nucleotide sequences were sequenced per donor among about 400 genotyped donors of the cohort, with roughly 18% of those sequences being non-productive.

The cysteine opens and the phenylalanine closes a CDR3 of 16 amino acids. Just CDR3 DNA is preserved here, 48 bases in frame from base 1. Clipping removes 5 bases from V and 0 bases from J, with 7 as the unmatched junction base count. Taken from the germline V gene, the CDR1 and CDR2 loops are SGHVS and FQNEAQ. The cohort comprised some 730 healthy bone marrow donors. Cohort members were all nominally healthy when sampled, although unrecorded immune exposures were likely present. The donor was CMV seropositive and was included in the group of approximately 310 seropositive cohort members. A peripheral blood sample was provided by each donor, and peripheral blood mononuclear cells were used for TCR beta sequencing. The Qiagen DNeasy Blood Extraction Kit was used to extract genomic DNA from the blood cell samples. What the work shows at the level of the full study, not this receptor alone: A further reported finding was that TCR beta sequences accurately predicted the HLA-A and HLA-B alleles for most subjects in the first cohort. At a false discovery rate of 0.05, a later analysis linked roughly 17,000 TCR beta sequences to specific HLA alleles. Three of the identified cytomegalovirus-associated TCR beta chains were confirmed in vitro to be specific for cytomegalovirus antigens. Most TCR sequences were observed very rarely across donors, whereas some public TCRs were present in many individuals. Most CMV-associated TCR beta chains appeared to be HLA-restricted in a later analysis, and the HLA associations seemed to be driven largely by CMV exposure. Presence/absence analyses assumed roughly uniform sequencing depth across donors, an assumption that may not hold. Cytomegalovirus status was reported to be diagnosed by the classifier with high specificity and sensitivity in both the original and validation cohorts. Roughly 17 rarely observed V segments, including chromosome 9 orphons, were excluded from the earlier analysis of almost 600 of the donors because counts were too low. Compared with the approximately 710-donor mean, donors in an Asian-associated ancestry cluster had fewer N-insertions in productive TCRs, according to a later genetic analysis. A cluster of highly shared sequence variants was judged likely to represent a technical artifact of the sequencing pipeline. Linkage disequilibrium might explain the correlated functional status among segregating V segments, but an unknown experimental factor could not be excluded. In a later analysis, TCR association rates were found to vary across HLA loci, with the most associated TCRs seen for DRB1 alleles and the fewest for HLA-C alleles. The only immune exposure information available for the cohort was CMV serostatus. The 87-base-pair reads could not distinguish some IMGT-functional V segments, including TRBV6-2 and TRBV6-3, so those segments were excluded. Broadly in line with IMGT annotations, most TCR beta V segments showed up in productive rearrangements about 87% or about 30% of the time in an earlier analysis of around 550 of the donors. In a later analysis, several top co-occurrence clusters were reported to appear linked to parvovirus B19, influenza, CMV and Epstein-Barr virus. When HLA alleles, especially DR and DQ, strongly co-occurred, TCR associations were difficult to assign to individual alleles. HLA typing was unavailable for some donors at each locus, so association tests used only the typed subset. In this cohort, only TCR beta chains were sequenced, and detectable features were limited by the absence of alpha or paired-chain data. A later analysis found that HLA-associated TCR beta chains were more clonally expanded and had lower generation probabilities than equally common non-associated chains. The study gave a list of over 150 TCR beta chains associated with cytomegalovirus. The authors suggested that the approach could potentially be extended to other disease states and immunological phenotypes. V-gene and J-gene trimming of TCR beta chains was associated with a missense DCLRE1C variant in a later genetic analysis, and the association was replicated in an independent cohort.

Concerning this clone itself: Its cognate antigen has yet to be identified. Base qualities are missing; no much larger clone stands one base away.

Receptor amplification or capture employed the immunoSEQ multiplex PCR assay. For the multiplex PCR, a mixture combining 60 forward primers for TCR Vbeta segments and 13 reverse primers for TCR Jbeta segments was used. The CDR3 region of rearranged TCR beta genes was amplified from genomic DNA by a multiplex PCR assay. The amplified TCR beta libraries were sequenced on the Illumina HiSeq System as 87-base-pair reads. The original pipeline was this. In a later analysis, roughly 80 million unique TCR beta chains were counted across the 500 to 700 repertoires, and roughly 9.9 million of these chains were shared by at least two donors. Raw reads were error-corrected and collapsed into unique sequences by a nearest-neighbor algorithm in which closely related sequences were merged to remove PCR and sequencing errors. V, D and J gene segments were assigned by aligning CDR3 sequences to IMGT reference sequences. For a sequence to be retained, at least a six-nucleotide match to both a V gene segment and a J gene segment was required. Rearrangements were called productive when the CDR3 lacked stop codons and stayed in frame with V and J; all others were non-productive. Following IMGT convention, CDR3 was defined as the stretch from the second conserved V-encoded cysteine to the conserved J-encoded phenylalanine. In an earlier analysis of some 550 of the donors, sequences lacking an unambiguous match to a single V gene segment were excluded. In an earlier analysis of 587 of the donors, V segments were called functional above 56.7% productive rearrangements and were called segregating when the between-donor standard deviation exceeded 5%. To diagnose cytomegalovirus status from the catalog of TCR beta chain sequences, a statistical classification framework was built. V and J gene assignment, in a later analysis, came from comparing TCR nucleotide sequences with IMGT/GENE-DB human TR gene sequences. Using the TCRdist pipeline, a later analysis assigned CDR3 sequences along with most-parsimonious VDJ recombination scenarios. A later analysis defined each TCR beta chain by its CDR3 amino acid sequence plus V-gene family, and excluded reads lacking a unique V-gene family. As a way to deal with suspected cross-contamination and a sequencing artifact, a later analysis dropped more than 500 nucleotide sequences that were highly shared and had low generation probability. In a later analysis, a clonal expansion index for each public chain was calculated from normalized within-repertoire ranks of inferred template counts. Generation probabilities in a later analysis came from a VDJ recombination model fitted to out-of-frame rearrangements, and those results were checked against IGoR. Hypergeometric tests were used in a later analysis to score TCR-TCR, TCR-HLA and TCR-CMV co-occurrence, with a repertoire-size bias correction applied to the TCR pairs. A later analysis estimated false discovery rates by permuting HLA or CMV assignments 20 times. A later analysis grouped co-occurring TCRs with DBSCAN, adding TCRdist sequence similarity when clustering within HLA-allele-positive subsets. Repertoires with fewer than 30,000 or more than 120,000 public chains were left out of co-occurrence clustering, as were five repertoires with anomalous nucleotide sharing. The immuneACCESS repertoire file appears here via TCRdb, limited to in-frame rearrangements. These files lack a portion of the clones; in checked studies, under half of the deficit traces to unresolved V genes, and the cause of the others is not known. Clonal size and the V and J genes are those of that table, whereas D and trimming came from the DNA. Counted in this sample were around 100,000 clones; around three quarters of them appeared once. The ten largest account for around 3% of the sample.

Sequencing was done on a sample of PBMCs. The chain uses TRBV7-8 and TRBJ1-5; TRBD1 fits 7 bases in the junction. This clonotype originated in a young woman in good health and CMV-seropositive. The bases are TGTGCCAGCAGCCTTAGACAGGGAGGTAGCAATCAGCCCCAGCATTTT. Its protein product is CASSLRQGGSNQPQHF.